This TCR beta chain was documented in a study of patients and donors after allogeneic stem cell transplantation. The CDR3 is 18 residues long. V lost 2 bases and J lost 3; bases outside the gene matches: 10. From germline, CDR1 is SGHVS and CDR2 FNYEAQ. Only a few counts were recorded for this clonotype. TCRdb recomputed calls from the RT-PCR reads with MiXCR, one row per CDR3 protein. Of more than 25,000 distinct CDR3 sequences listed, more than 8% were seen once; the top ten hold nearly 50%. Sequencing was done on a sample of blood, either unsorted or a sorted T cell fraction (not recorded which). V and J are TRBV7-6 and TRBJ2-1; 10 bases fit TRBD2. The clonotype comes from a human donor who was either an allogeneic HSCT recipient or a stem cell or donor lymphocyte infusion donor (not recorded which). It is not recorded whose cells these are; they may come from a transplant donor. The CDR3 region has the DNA TGTGCCAGCAGCTTAAGCGGGGGGGTGGCAGTTATCTACAATGAGCAGTTCTTC. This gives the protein CASSLSGGVAVIYNEQFF.